The entry below describes one TCR beta chain. Its antigen is currently unknown. Trimming pared 6 bases from V and 1 base from J, leaving 13 bases between. This CDR3 has 15 amino acids. Germline V CDR1 and CDR2: SGDLS, YYNGEE. Sequenced by immunoSEQ multiplex PCR; TCRdb stores in-frame clones only, minus some. The sample shows tens of thousands of clones, roughly 90% of them seen only once. This sample was taken from a study of OX40 agonist ivuxolimab in advanced cancers. Study as a whole: Patients receiving dose escalation had hepatocellular carcinoma, melanoma, renal cell or head and neck cancer.

Whole-study results and caveats: Relatively little clonal expansion, among the lowest observed, appeared in partial responders at 0.1-3.0 mg/kg.

The receptor comes from an adult with an advanced solid tumor such as melanoma, head and neck, liver or kidney cancer. The rearrangement joins TRBV9 to TRBJ2-2; no reliable D call. This sample comprised CD4+ or CD8+ T cells sorted from blood, obtained in a trial of the OX40 agonist ivuxolimab. CDR3 in amino acids: CASNKGRVNTGELFF. DNA of the CDR3: TGTGCCAGCAACAAAGGTCGGGTGAACACCGGGGAGCTGTTTTTT.